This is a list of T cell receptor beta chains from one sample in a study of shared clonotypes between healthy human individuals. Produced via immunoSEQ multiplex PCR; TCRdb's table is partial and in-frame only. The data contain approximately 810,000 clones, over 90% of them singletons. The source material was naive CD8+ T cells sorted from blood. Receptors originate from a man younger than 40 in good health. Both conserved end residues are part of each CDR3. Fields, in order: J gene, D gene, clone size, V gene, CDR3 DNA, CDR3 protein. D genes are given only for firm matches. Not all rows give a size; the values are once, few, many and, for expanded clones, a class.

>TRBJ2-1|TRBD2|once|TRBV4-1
TGCGCCAGCAGCCAAGCTAGCGGATTCGATGCGTTCTTC
CASSQASGFDAFF
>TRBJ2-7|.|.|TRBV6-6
TGTGCCAGCCACTCAGGGGGGATATACGAGCAGTACTTC
CASHSGGIYEQYF
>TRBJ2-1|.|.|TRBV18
TGTGCCAGCTCACCAGACGGCTACAATGAGCAGTTCTTC
CASSPDGYNEQFF
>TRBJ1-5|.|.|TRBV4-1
TGCGCCAGCAGCCCAGGGATCTATCAGCCCCAGCATTTT
CASSPGIYQPQHF
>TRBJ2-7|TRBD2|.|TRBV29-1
TGCAGCGTTGGCCTTGGCGGGGGTAGCCCGACCGGGAGGTTGCGCTCCTACGAGCAGTACTTC
CSVGLGGGSPTGRLRSYEQYF
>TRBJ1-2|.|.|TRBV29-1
TGCAGCGTCGTAGCTAAAAGGCCGCCTCTAATTGACCCGGCTAACTATGGCTACACCTTC
CSVVAKRPPLIDPANYGYTF
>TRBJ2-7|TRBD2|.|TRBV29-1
TGCAGCGTTGAAGTCGGTAGCGGGAGTCCATCCTACGAGCAGTACTTC
CSVEVGSGSPSYEQYF
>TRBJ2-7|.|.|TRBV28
TGTGCCAGCAGTTTGGGTTCGAACCAAGAGCAGTACTTC
CASSLGSNQEQYF
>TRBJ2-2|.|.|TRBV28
TGTGCCAGCAGTTTTTTTCGTACAGACACCGGGGAGCTGTTTTTT
CASSFFRTDTGELFF
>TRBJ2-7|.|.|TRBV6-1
TGTGCCAGCAGTCGTAACTACGAGCAGTACTTC
CASSRNYEQYF
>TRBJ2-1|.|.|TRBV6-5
TGTGCCAGCAGTTCCTTAACCCGTGAGCAGTTCTTC
CASSSLTREQFF